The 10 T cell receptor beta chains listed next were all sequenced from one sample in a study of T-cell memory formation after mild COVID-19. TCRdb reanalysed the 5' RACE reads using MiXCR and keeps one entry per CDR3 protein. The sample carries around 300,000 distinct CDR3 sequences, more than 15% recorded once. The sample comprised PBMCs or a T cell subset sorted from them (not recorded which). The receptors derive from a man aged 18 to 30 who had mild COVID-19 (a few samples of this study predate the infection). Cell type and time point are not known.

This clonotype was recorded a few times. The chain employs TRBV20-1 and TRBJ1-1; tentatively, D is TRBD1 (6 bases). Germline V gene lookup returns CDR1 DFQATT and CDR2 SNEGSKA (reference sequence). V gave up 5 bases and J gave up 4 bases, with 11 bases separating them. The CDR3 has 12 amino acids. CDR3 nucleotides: TGCAGTGCTCATCCGGGGGCCACTGAAGCTTTCTTT. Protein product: CSAHPGATEAFF.

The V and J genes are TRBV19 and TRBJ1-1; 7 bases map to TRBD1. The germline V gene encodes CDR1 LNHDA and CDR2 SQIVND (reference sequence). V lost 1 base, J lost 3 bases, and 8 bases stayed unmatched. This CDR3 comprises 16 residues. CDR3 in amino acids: CASSIGYRDSYTEAFF. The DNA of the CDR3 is TGTGCCAGTAGTATAGGATACCGGGACAGCTACACTGAAGCTTTCTTT. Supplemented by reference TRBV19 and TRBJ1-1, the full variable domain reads DGGITQSPKYLFRKEGQNVTLSCEQNLNHDAMYWYRQDPGQGLRLIYYSQIVNDFQKGDIAEGYSVSREKKESFPLTVTSAQKNPTAFYLCASSIGYRDSYTEAFFGQGTRLTVV.

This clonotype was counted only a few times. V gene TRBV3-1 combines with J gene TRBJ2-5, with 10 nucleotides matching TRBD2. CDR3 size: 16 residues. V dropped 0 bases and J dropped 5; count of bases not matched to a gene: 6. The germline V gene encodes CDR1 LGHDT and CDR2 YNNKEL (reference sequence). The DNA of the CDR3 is TGTGCCAGCAGCCAAGAGTCAGCGGGGGGGCCCGAGACCCAGTACTTC. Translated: CASSQESAGGPETQYF.

CDR3: CASSEIWEGAAGYTF. CDR3 sequence (DNA): TGTGCCAGCAGTGAAATATGGGAAGGGGCGGCCGGCTACACCTTC. This chain connects TRBV6-1 to TRBJ1-2, with D tentatively TRBD1 (5 bases). This CDR3 has 15 amino acids. Germline V gene data show CDR1 as MNHNS and CDR2 as SASEGT. V lost 2 bases to trimming and J lost 8 bases, with 18 bases between them.

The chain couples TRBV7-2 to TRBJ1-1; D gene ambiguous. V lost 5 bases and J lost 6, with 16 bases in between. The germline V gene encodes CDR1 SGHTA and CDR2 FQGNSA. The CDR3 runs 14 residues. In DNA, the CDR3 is TGTGCCAGCAGCCCCTCGGTGGGGTTACCTGAAGCTTTCTTT. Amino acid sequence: CASSPSVGLPEAFF. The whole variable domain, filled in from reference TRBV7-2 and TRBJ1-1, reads GAGVSQSPSNKVTEKGKDVELRCDPISGHTALYWYRQSLGQGLEFLIYFQGNSAPDKSGLPSDRFSAERTGGSVSTLTIQRTQQEDSAVYLCASSPSVGLPEAFFGQGTRLTVV.

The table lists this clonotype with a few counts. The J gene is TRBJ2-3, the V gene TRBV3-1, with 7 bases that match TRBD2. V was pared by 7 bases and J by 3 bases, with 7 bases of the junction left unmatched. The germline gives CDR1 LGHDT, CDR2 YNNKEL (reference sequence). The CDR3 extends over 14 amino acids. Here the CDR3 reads CASKKAGKTDTQYF. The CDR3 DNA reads TGTGCCAGCAAGAAAGCGGGGAAAACAGATACGCAGTATTTT.

The CDR3 DNA reads as TGTGCCAGCAGCCGGACGACGGAGACCCAGTACTTC. This translates into CASSRTTETQYF. This chain links TRBV4-2 with TRBJ2-5; unclear D gene. This CDR3 has 12 residues. V was cut by 4 bases and J by 5 bases, with 8 bases left in between. CDR1 and CDR2 (germline): LGHNA, YNFKEQ.

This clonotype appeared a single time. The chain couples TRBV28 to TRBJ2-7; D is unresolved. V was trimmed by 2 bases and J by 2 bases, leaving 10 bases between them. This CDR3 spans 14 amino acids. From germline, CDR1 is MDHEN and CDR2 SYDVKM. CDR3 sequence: CASSLSTAAYEQYV. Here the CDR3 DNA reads TGTGCCAGCAGTTTAAGTACAGCAGCCTACGAGCAGTACGTC.

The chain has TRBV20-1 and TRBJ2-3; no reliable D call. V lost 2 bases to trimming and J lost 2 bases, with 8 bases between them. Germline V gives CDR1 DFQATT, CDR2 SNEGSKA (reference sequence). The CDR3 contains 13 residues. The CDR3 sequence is CSARLYDTDTQYF. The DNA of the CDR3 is TGCAGTGCTAGACTATACGACACAGATACGCAGTATTTT.

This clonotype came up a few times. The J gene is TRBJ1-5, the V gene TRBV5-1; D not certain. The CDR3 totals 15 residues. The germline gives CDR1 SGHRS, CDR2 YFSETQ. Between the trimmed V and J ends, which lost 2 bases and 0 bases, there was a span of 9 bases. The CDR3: CASSLFPDSNQPQHF. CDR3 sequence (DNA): TGCGCCAGCAGCTTATTTCCAGATAGCAATCAGCCCCAGCATTTT.